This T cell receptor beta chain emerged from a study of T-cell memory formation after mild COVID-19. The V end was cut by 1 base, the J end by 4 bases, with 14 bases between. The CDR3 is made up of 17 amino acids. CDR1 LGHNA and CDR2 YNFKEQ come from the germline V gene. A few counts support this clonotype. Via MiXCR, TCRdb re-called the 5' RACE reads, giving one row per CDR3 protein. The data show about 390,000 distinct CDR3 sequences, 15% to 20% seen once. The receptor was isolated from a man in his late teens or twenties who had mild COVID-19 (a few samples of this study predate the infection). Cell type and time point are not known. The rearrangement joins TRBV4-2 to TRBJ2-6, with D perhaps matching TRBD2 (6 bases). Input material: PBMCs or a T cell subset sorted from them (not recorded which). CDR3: CASSQVAGFGGANVLTF. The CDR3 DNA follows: TGTGCCAGCAGCCAAGTGGCGGGATTTGGCGGGGCCAACGTCCTGACTTTC.